This T cell receptor (beta chain) came from a study of T cell responses to AZD1222 COVID-19 vaccine. Study-level information: It was second doses at about 4 or about 12 weeks that were pooled. Study findings and constraints: Only 5 to 7 AZD1222 recipients tested seropositive at baseline. Donors were mostly white British, more females; clonal diversity possibly underestimated.

Generated by immunoSEQ multiplex PCR, the TCRdb table keeps only in-frame clones and is missing some. The sample includes approximately 120,000 clones, around 87% of them seen just once. CDR1 is SGHNT and CDR2 is YYREEE in the germline V gene (reference sequence). V lost 2 bases and J 6 bases, leaving 15 bases between the germline ends. CDR3 size: 15 residues. As concerns this clone: The antigen is undetermined.

This material consisted of peripheral blood, taken on day 0 of AZD1222 vaccination. This sequence was found in an adult in good health. The chain links TRBV5-4 to TRBJ2-1; tentatively, D is TRBD2 (6 bases). The CDR3 loop is CASSLGTSPFNEQFF. In nucleotides, the CDR3 is TGTGCCAGCAGCTTAGGCACTAGCCCTTTCAATGAGCAGTTCTTC.